This T cell receptor beta chain was sequenced in a study of T cell responses to AZD1222 COVID-19 vaccine. Profiling relied on immunoSEQ multiplex PCR, and the TCRdb table lists in-frame clones only, not all of them. The sample records 190,000 or so clones, about nine tenths being singletons. Notes on the study in general: Recipients of two AZD1222 doses showed rising Spike-specific TCR breadth and depth. Donors skewed white British and female; clonal diversity was possibly underestimated.

This clone was observed once. Its antigen is not identified. V was clipped by 2 bases and J by 10 bases, with 18 bases between them. This CDR3 contains 16 residues. CDR1 and CDR2 from the germline V gene are MDHEN and SYDVKM. The source was peripheral blood, collected 28 days after the second AZD1222 dose. This rearrangement joins TRBV28 to TRBJ1-6; D perhaps matches TRBD1 (5 bases). The sequence was collected from an adult who received the AZD1222 COVID-19 vaccine. In DNA form, the CDR3 reads TGTGCCAGCAGTTTAAATCCAGGGATCATGGGCTCACCCCTCCACTTT. This translates into CASSLNPGIMGSPLHF.